This TCR beta chain was identified during a study of shared clonotypes between healthy human individuals. Study results and caveats: Incompleteness in sorted-subset sequencing, despite large depth, was shown by rarefaction. Of the naive CD4 clonotypes, around 4.7% were shared across a few donors.

After removal of 6 bases from V and 2 bases from J, the junction contained 13 bases not matched to a gene. The CDR3 runs 16 residues. The germline gives CDR1 MNHEY, CDR2 SMNVEV (reference sequence). Note on this clone: The antigen remains unidentified.

Measured with immunoSEQ multiplex PCR; TCRdb has only the in-frame clones, and not every one. The sample has over 850,000 clones; around three quarters are singletons. The source of this sequence is a man aged 18-30 years in good health. Some clones in this sample may be carry-over from other donors' samples. Sequenced input: memory CD4+ T cells from PBMCs. The subset denotes: CD45RA-negative fraction. The rearrangement links TRBV27 to TRBJ2-7, with 7 bases lining up with TRBD1. The CDR3 here is CASSRTDRVLTYEQYF. The CDR3 DNA is TGTGCCAGCAGCCGAACTGACAGGGTTTTGACCTACGAGCAGTACTTC.